One T cell receptor (beta chain) is described in this entry. Researchers prepared the TCRbeta library using unique molecular identifiers, the study reports. MiXCR, run by TCRdb on the PCR reads, gives a single entry per CDR3 protein. Found here are 90,000 to 95,000 distinct CDR3 sequences, less than 15% of them singletons; the top ten hold approximately 15%. The entry originates in a study of T-cell reconstitution after alpha-beta-depleted transplantation in children. V lost 1 base to trimming and J lost 4 bases, with 13 bases between them. This CDR3 comprises 16 residues. CDR1 is LGHNA, CDR2 YSLEER, per germline.

Sequenced here: PBMCs from the stem cell graft donor, sampled from the stem cell graft. The source is a human donor who donated a stem cell graft to a child with inherited bone marrow failure. The chain has TRBV4-3 and TRBJ2-2; D is undetermined. The CDR3 spells CASSQVLGWGTGELFF. In DNA form, the CDR3 reads TGCGCCAGCAGCCAAGTTCTTGGTTGGGGCACCGGGGAGCTGTTTTTT.